The next 11 T cell receptor beta chains were all read from a single sample in a study of human T cells and chemical hapten exposure. Extraction of total RNA was performed on unfractionated whole blood. TCRdb independently ran MiXCR on the 5' RACE reads; one entry per CDR3 protein. The sample holds 81,000 or so distinct CDR3 sequences, roughly 7.7% seen once. These TCRs come from a male donor in good health.

There are many counts of this clonotype. The chain joins TRBV5-6 to TRBJ2-3, with 7 bases lining up with TRBD2. This CDR3 is built from 16 residues. V dropped 4 bases and J dropped 1; count of bases not matched to a gene: 9. CDR1 is SGHDT, CDR2 YYEEEE, per germline. This chain's CDR3 is CASSPSGLDGTDTQYF. In DNA, the CDR3 is TGTGCCAGCAGCCCCAGCGGACTAGATGGCACAGATACGCAGTATTTT.

Many counts were recorded for this clonotype. The V and J genes are TRBV6-1 and TRBJ1-5; D unclear. V gave up 3 bases and J gave up 5 bases, with 11 bases separating them. CDR3 length: 14 amino acids. The germline gives CDR1 MNHNS, CDR2 SASEGT. CDR3: CASSDRGRHQPQHF. CDR3 sequence (DNA): TGTGCCAGCAGTGATCGGGGAAGGCATCAGCCCCAGCATTTT.

Only a few counts were recorded for this clonotype. This rearrangement joins TRBV7-9 to TRBJ2-4, with 9 bases lining up with TRBD1. The V segment lost 1 base and the J segment 3 bases; nucleotides outside the gene matches: 4. The CDR3 contains 16 residues. The germline CDR1 and CDR2 sequences are SEHNR and FQNEAQ (reference sequence). The CDR3 sequence is CASSLGRQGVKNIQYF. In nucleotides, the CDR3 is TGTGCCAGCAGCTTAGGACGACAGGGGGTCAAAAACATTCAGTACTTC.

This chain joins TRBV5-1 and TRBJ2-3; D is unresolved. The CDR3 has 15 amino acids. Trimming removed 4 bases from V and 0 bases from J, with 12 bases in between. Germline CDR1 SGHRS, CDR2 YFSETQ. The CDR3 DNA reads as TGCGCCAGCAGCCCAGACACAACTAGCACAGATACGCAGTATTTT. Protein: CASSPDTTSTDTQYF.

This clonotype was recorded a few times. The CDR3 spells CAISDQLEGTSTEAFF. CDR3 nucleotides: TGTGCCATCAGTGATCAATTAGAGGGGACGTCCACTGAAGCTTTCTTT. The rearrangement uses TRBV10-3 and TRBJ1-1, with D perhaps matching TRBD1 (5 bases). CDR3 length: 16 amino acids. The V end lost 3 bases, the J end lost 4 bases, and 18 bases lay between the germline ends. Germline CDR1 and CDR2: ENHRY and SYGVKD.

The V and J genes are TRBV27 and TRBJ2-6, with D perhaps being TRBD1 or TRBD2 (6 bases each). This CDR3 has 17 amino acids. V gave up 7 bases and J gave up 4 bases, with 20 bases separating them. CDR1 MNHEY and CDR2 SMNVEV come from the germline V gene (reference sequence). The CDR3 DNA is TGTGCCAGCACCAAGTTCGCCGGGGGCGCGGGGGCCAACGTCCTGACTTTC. Encoded protein: CASTKFAGGAGANVLTF.

The CDR3 nucleotides are TGTGCCAGCTCACCAGGCAGGGCAGTGAACACTGAAGCTTTCTTT. It specifies CASSPGRAVNTEAFF. The chain combines TRBV18 with TRBJ1-1, with D tentatively TRBD1 (5 bases). CDR1 and CDR2 from the germline V gene are KGHSH and LQKENI. This CDR3 comprises 15 residues. Deletions cut 2 bases from V and 0 bases from J, with 10 bases between.

This clonotype was picked up many times. The CDR3 bases are TGTGCCAGCAGCCAAGAAGGCCAGCTATATAATTCACCCCTCCACTTT. Translated: CASSQEGQLYNSPLHF. The chain combines TRBV3-1 with TRBJ1-6; D not certain. The CDR3 runs 16 residues. With 0 bases removed from V and 4 bases from J, the gap between germline ends came to 10 bases. Germline values: CDR1 LGHDT, CDR2 YNNKEL (reference sequence).

The chain is built from TRBV7-2 and TRBJ2-1; the match to TRBD1 covers 9 bases. The length of the CDR3 is 16 residues. The germline V gene has CDR1 SGHTA and CDR2 FQGNSA. V shed 1 base and J 6 bases; nucleotides not matched to a gene: 7. CDR3 region: CASSLDPGQGTNEQFF. CDR3 sequence (DNA): TGTGCCAGCAGCTTAGACCCGGGACAGGGTACCAATGAGCAGTTCTTC.

The J gene is TRBJ1-6, the V gene TRBV7-2; TRBD1 is a possible D gene (6 bases). Trimming cost V 1 base and J 4 bases, with 8 bases left between them. In germline, CDR1 is SGHTA, CDR2 FQGNSA. The length of the CDR3 is 15 residues. CDR3 bases: TGTGCCAGCAGCTTAGAGACAGGATATAATTCACCCCTCCACTTT. It translates to CASSLETGYNSPLHF.

This clonotype was detected only a few times. V is TRBV2 and J is TRBJ1-1; maybe TRBD1 (5 bases). This CDR3 has 15 residues. CDR1 is SNHLY and CDR2 is FYNNEI in the germline V gene. V lost 4 bases to trimming and J lost 5 bases, with 17 bases between them. The DNA for the CDR3 is TGTGCCAGCAGTGGCAGGGAGGGCCTACGGACTGAAGCTTTCTTT. Residues: CASSGREGLRTEAFF.